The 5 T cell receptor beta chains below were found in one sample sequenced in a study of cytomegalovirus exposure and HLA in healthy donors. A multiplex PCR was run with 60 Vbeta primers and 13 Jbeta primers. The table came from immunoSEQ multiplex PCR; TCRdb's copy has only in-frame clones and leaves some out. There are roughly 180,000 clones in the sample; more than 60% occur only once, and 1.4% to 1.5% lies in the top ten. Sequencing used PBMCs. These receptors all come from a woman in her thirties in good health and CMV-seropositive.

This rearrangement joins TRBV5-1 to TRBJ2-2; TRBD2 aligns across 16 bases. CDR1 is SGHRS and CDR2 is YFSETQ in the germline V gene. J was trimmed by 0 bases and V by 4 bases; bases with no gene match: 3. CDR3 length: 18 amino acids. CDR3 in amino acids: CASSPGLAGGSNTGELFF. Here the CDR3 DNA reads TGCGCCAGCAGCCCGGGACTAGCGGGAGGGTCGAACACCGGGGAGCTGTTTTTT.

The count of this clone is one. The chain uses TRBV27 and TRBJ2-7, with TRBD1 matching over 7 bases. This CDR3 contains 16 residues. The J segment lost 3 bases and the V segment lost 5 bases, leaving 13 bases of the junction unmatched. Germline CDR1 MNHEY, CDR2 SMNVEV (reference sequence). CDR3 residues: CASSPTSGTVNYEQYF. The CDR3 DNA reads TGTGCCAGCAGTCCTACCTCCGGGACAGTAAACTACGAGCAGTACTTC.

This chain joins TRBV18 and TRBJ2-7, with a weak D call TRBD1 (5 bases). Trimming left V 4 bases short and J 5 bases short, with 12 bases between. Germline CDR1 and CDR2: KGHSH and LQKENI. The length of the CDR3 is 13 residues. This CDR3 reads CASSRQGNDEQYF. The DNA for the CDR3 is TGTGCCAGCTCACGGCAGGGTAACGACGAGCAGTACTTC.

This CDR3 is CASRGVGGETQYF. CDR3 DNA: TGTGCCAGCCGAGGGGTAGGGGGTGAGACCCAGTACTTC. This chain joins TRBV4-2 and TRBJ2-5; possibly TRBD1 for D (6 bases). Germline V lookup: CDR1 LGHNA, CDR2 YNFKEQ. Trimming removed 8 bases at V and 5 bases at J, with 15 bases between. CDR3 length equals 13 residues.

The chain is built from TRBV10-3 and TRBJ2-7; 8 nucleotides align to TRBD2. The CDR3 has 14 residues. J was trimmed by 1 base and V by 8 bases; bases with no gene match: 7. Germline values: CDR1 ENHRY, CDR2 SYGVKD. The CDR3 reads CAIALTSVSYEQYF. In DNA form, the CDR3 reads TGTGCCATCGCTTTGACTAGCGTATCCTACGAGCAGTACTTC.